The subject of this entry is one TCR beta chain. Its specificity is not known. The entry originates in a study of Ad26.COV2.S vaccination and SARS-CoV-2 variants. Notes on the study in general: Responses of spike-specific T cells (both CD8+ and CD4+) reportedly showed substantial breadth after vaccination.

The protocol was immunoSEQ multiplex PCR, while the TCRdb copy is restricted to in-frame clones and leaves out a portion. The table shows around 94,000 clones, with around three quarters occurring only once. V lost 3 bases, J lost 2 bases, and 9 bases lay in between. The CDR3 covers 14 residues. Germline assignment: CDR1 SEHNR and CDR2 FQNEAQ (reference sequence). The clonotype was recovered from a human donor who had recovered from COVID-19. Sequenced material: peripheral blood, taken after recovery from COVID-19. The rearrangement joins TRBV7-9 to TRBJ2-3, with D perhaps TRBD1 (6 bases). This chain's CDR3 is CASSFTGYTDTQYF. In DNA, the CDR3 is TGTGCCAGCAGCTTTACAGGGTACACAGATACGCAGTATTTT. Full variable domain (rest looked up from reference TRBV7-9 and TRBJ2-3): DTGVSQNPRHKITKRGQNVTFRCDPISEHNRLYWYRQTLGQGPEFLTYFQNEAQLEKSRLLSDRFSAERPKGSFSTLEIQRTEQGDSAMYLCASSFTGYTDTQYFGPGTRLTVL.